This T cell receptor beta chain emerged from a study of blood T cells in healthy people across ages. Whole-study results and caveats: Diversity estimates drawn from one million T cells were deemed underestimates.

V dropped 3 bases and J dropped 8 bases, with 11 bases sitting between them. This CDR3 is 12 amino acids long. The germline gives CDR1 SQVTM, CDR2 ANQGSEA. This clonotype has just a few counts. Its antigen is unknown. Samples had at least 6.5 million PBMCs isolated from them. A sample-barcoded 5' primer and a J-beta primer mix were used in a second PCR of roughly 6 to 11 cycles. A single record per CDR3 protein comes from TCRdb applying MiXCR to the 5' RACE reads. The sample has about 1.6 million distinct CDR3 sequences; about 35% are singletons. Input material: blood. The receptor's source is a woman aged 25 to 45 in good health. The rearrangement uses TRBV29-1 and TRBJ2-1; TRBD1 might be the D (7 bases). CDR3: CSVDQGGHEQFF. CDR3 bases: TGCAGCGTTGATCAGGGGGGTCATGAGCAGTTCTTC.